This TCR beta chain was recorded in a study of shared clonotypes between healthy human individuals (dated by TCRdb to 2020 to 2021). Regarding the complete study: A couple of women and a few men aged 18 to 49 years were included in the cohort. For each donor, CD4 naive and CD4 memory were each run on three plates, CD8 naive on two plates, and CD8 memory on one plate. To estimate repertoire size and how much clonotypes are shared between individuals, the study performed deep sequencing of blood TCR repertoires from roughly five healthy adults. To increase sequencing depth and limit assay-specific biases, different laboratories used diverse techniques to prepare libraries and sequence TCR repertoires. Each donor's leukapheresis produced roughly between roughly 0.85 and 9 billion PBMCs. The paper as a whole reports these results and caveats: Larger estimated clonotype richness was generally found for naive subsets than for memory subsets. When four donors were compared, the shared fraction of clonotypes was about 5% for naive CD4, around 4% for naive CD8, about 2.4% for memory CD4, and 0.4% for memory CD8. Pairwise subsampling indicated that sequencing depth was expected to affect the degree of clonotype sharing among donors. Rarefaction of sorted-subset datasets indicated incomplete sequencing despite the large sequencing depth. Only blood was sampled, and tissue TCR repertoires likely differ from those in blood. Compared with non-shared clonotypes, clonotypes shared by all four sorted-subset donors had higher generation probabilities. Because the study included only a small number of donors, the genetic and exposure-history diversity represented was limited.

The CDR3 goes from the cysteine to the phenylalanine over 11 residues. Just the 33-base CDR3 DNA is kept, in frame starting at base 1. CDR1 and CDR2 (LNHDA, SQIVND) derive from the germline V gene (reference sequence). Cut back by 6 bases and 4 bases, the V and J ends lie 5 bases apart. The donors were healthy, HIV-negative adults with no recently reported acute infections or vaccinations. All donors were Caucasian adults living in Nashville, Tennessee, USA. Magnetic negative selection was used to enrich CD4+ T cells, after which naive cells were positively selected on CD45RA and the negative fraction became the memory subset. Blood was obtained by leukapheresis, after which PBMCs were separated by Ficoll-Histopaque density gradient centrifugation and cryopreserved in liquid nitrogen vapor phase. Analytical flow cytometry was used to check the purity and quantity of each magnetically sorted T cell population. From each sorted fraction, genomic DNA was isolated and quantified by UV absorbance on a Nanodrop 2000c.

Concerning this clone itself: There is no known antigen for this receptor. The sample holds no much larger clone one base away, and base qualities are not on file.

TCR CDR3 regions were amplified from genomic DNA by multiplex PCR using the deep immunoSEQ assay. Extracted genomic DNA from each cell subset was spread evenly across all wells of several immunoSEQ 96-well plates, with each plate serving as a replicate. For sorted subsets, 200 to 250 ng genomic DNA, equal to about 30,000 T cell genomes, was loaded into each replicate PCR. Purified libraries were quantified with a Qubit 3.0 fluorometer, sized on a Bioanalyzer 2100, and re-quantified with the KAPA Library Quantification kit. Each immunoSEQ 96-well plate was sequenced on its own single-read 150-cycle Illumina NextSeq 550 flow cell. On the study's bioinformatics: Because the immunoSEQ output held only junctional sequences and lacked quality scores, the filtering could not match the filtering applied to full-length reads. Sequences were annotated with PyIR, a Python wrapper for IgBLAST v1.9, and V/J genes and CDR3 were assigned using IMGT germline references. Any read was removed if the V/J assignment was weak (E-value above 1e-6), the CDR3 was missing, or the read contained stop codons, out-of-frame junctions, or ambiguous translated residues. V3J clonotypes were defined as sequences sharing an identical inferred V gene, J gene, and CDR3 amino acid sequence. Percentage overlap between repertoires was computed as shared unique clonotypes divided by the size of the smaller repertoire. Repertoire richness was assessed with RTK rarefaction, the Chao1 estimator, and Recon v2.1 estimates of unobserved clonotypes. OLGA was used to compute generation probabilities for all TCRbeta clonotypes that the gDNA method yielded from a few donors. In TCRdb, the immuneACCESS table is reduced to in-frame sequences with V and J assigned. These tables do not hold every clone; where another copy was compared, an unresolved V gene accounts for under half, and the others remain unexplained. V and J calls plus clone size are reproduced from that table; the DNA served to infer D and trimming. The sample table shows about 2.3 million clones, and 80% to 95% are seen once. The ten largest clones add up to around 0.38% of the sample.

The rearrangement combines TRBV19 with TRBJ2-3; confidence is insufficient to name the D gene. This clonotype was obtained from a young man in good health. Some clones in this sample may be carry-over from other donors' samples. What was sequenced was naive CD4+ T cells from PBMCs. This specimen's cell subset or site label, per the study, means: CD45RA+ positively selected. The CDR3 here reads CASSEADTQYF. The DNA sequence is as follows: TGTGCCAGTAGCGAAGCAGATACGCAGTATTTT. Beyond the CDR3, the reference TRBV19 and TRBJ2-3 genes provide the residues; the full variable domain reads: DGGITQSPKYLFRKEGQNVTLSCEQNLNHDAMYWYRQDPGQGLRLIYYSQIVNDFQKGDIAEGYSVSREKKESFPLTVTSAQKNPTAFYLCASSEADTQYFGPGTRLTVL.